These 8 T cell receptor beta chains came from one sample sequenced in a study of T cell responses to AZD1222 COVID-19 vaccine. Using immunoSEQ multiplex PCR, the repertoire was profiled, and TCRdb retains in-frame clones only, with some absent. Here the sample spans some 120,000 clones, approximately 86% being singletons. The sample here was peripheral blood, taken on day 0 of AZD1222 vaccination. All receptors come from an adult in good health.

The chain combines TRBV19 with TRBJ2-5; weak D call: TRBD2 (5 bases). CDR1 is LNHDA and CDR2 is SQIVND in the germline V gene (reference sequence). The CDR3 sequence is 13 residues long. Trimming shortened V by 3 bases and J by 5 bases, and 10 bases separated the two germline ends. For the CDR3, the DNA is TGTGCCAGTAGTATCGAGGGTTGGGAGACCCAGTACTTC. Its translation is CASSIEGWETQYF.

CDR3 region: CASSATGALNEQFF. DNA of the CDR3: TGTGCCAGCAGCGCGACAGGGGCCCTCAATGAGCAGTTCTTC. The chain recombines TRBV7-3 with TRBJ2-1; 8 bases map to TRBD1. The CDR3 extends over 14 amino acids. The J segment lost 6 bases and the V segment lost 5 bases, leaving 6 bases of the junction unmatched. The V gene's germline CDR1 is SGHTA and CDR2 FQGTGA. The variable domain in full, with the rest retrieved from reference TRBV7-3 and TRBJ2-1, is GAGVSQTPSNKVTEKGKYVELRCDPISGHTALYWYRQSLGQGPEFLIYFQGTGAADDSGLPNDRFFAVRPEGSVSTLKIQRTERGDSAVYLCASSATGALNEQFFGPGTRLTVL.

The chain is built from TRBV5-5 and TRBJ2-7, with 11 bases aligning to TRBD1. Per germline, CDR1 SGHKS and CDR2 YYEKEE (reference sequence). The CDR3 contains 15 residues. Trimming at V came to 4 bases and at J to 3 bases, leaving 6 bases not matched to a gene. The CDR3 bases are TGTGCCAGCAGCCCACGGGACAGGGGGATCTACGAGCAGTACTTC. Translating it yields CASSPRDRGIYEQYF.

V usage is TRBV5-1 and J usage is TRBJ2-3; D not certain. Germline CDR1 reads SGHRS; CDR2 reads YFSETQ. Trimming took 0 bases from V and 1 from J, leaving 9 bases between them. This CDR3 is 15 amino acids long. The CDR3 spells CASSLAGMGTDTQYF. The CDR3 nucleotides are TGCGCCAGCAGCTTGGCCGGAATGGGCACAGATACGCAGTATTTT.

The rearrangement uses TRBV19 and TRBJ1-1; D is unclear. Germline assignment: CDR1 LNHDA and CDR2 SQIVND (reference sequence). The CDR3 consists of 14 residues. Trimming removed 5 bases from V and 4 bases from J, with 14 bases in between. CDR3 nucleotide sequence: TGTGCCAGTAGTTCCTCCGGACTCTTCACTGAAGCTTTCTTT. Translated: CASSSSGLFTEAFF.

The V call is TRBV5-1, the J call TRBJ2-7, with 8 bases matching TRBD1. With 0 bases clipped from V and 3 bases from J, the junction kept 5 bases outside the gene matches. The CDR3 is made up of 15 amino acids. CDR1 and CDR2 (germline): SGHRS, YFSETQ. The DNA of the CDR3 is TGCGCCAGCAGCTTGGCCGGGACAGGACTCTACGAGCAGTACTTC. It codes for CASSLAGTGLYEQYF. The full variable domain, with the rest looked up from reference TRBV5-1 and TRBJ2-7, is KAGVTQTPRYLIKTRGQQVTLSCSPISGHRSVSWYQQTPGQGLQFLFEYFSETQRNKGNFPGRFSGRQFSNSRSEMNVSTLELGDSALYLCASSLAGTGLYEQYFGPGTRLTVT.

CDR3 in DNA: TGTGCCAGCAGCCCCAACAGGGGGACTAATGAAAAACTGTTTTTT. It yields the protein CASSPNRGTNEKLFF. The V and J genes are TRBV3-1 (or the pseudogene TRBV3-2) and TRBJ1-4, with TRBD1 identical over 8 bases. The ends lost 4 bases at V and 2 bases at J; junction bases unmatched: 3. The CDR3 length is 15 residues. Germline CDR1 and CDR2: LGHDT and YNNKEL (reference sequence).

The chain links TRBV3-1 (or the pseudogene TRBV3-2) to TRBJ1-1; the match to TRBD1 covers 7 bases. J gave up 1 base and V 3 bases, and 2 bases lay outside the gene matches. The CDR3 spans 14 residues. CDR1 and CDR2 from the germline V gene are LGHDT and YNNKEL (reference sequence). The DNA of the CDR3 is TGTGCCAGCAGCCAGTGGGACAGGAACACTGAAGCTTTCTTT. Amino acid sequence: CASSQWDRNTEAFF.